In this sample, the clone carrying this TCR beta chain turned up a few times. As yet, its antigen is unknown. This entry belongs to a study of identical twins. Whole-study results and caveats: Conclusions relied on cross-sectional statistical analysis, not following the same donors.

Template switching created a universal primer site, and the cDNA included unique molecular identifiers. TCRdb recomputed calls from the 5' RACE reads with MiXCR, one row per CDR3 protein. The table lists under 250,000 distinct CDR3 sequences, less than 9.5% of them singletons. The clonotype originates from a woman younger than 30 in good health. Input material: memory (CD45RO+) T cells sorted from blood.

The CDR3, as DNA: TGTGCCAGCAGCCCCCGGACAGGGCCGACCTACGAGCAGTACTTC. Protein sequence: CASSPRTGPTYEQYF. The chain uses TRBV21-1 and TRBJ2-7; the DNA was not used to check the table's D call, TRBD1. TRBV21-1 is reported as a pseudogene. The length of the CDR3 is 15 residues.